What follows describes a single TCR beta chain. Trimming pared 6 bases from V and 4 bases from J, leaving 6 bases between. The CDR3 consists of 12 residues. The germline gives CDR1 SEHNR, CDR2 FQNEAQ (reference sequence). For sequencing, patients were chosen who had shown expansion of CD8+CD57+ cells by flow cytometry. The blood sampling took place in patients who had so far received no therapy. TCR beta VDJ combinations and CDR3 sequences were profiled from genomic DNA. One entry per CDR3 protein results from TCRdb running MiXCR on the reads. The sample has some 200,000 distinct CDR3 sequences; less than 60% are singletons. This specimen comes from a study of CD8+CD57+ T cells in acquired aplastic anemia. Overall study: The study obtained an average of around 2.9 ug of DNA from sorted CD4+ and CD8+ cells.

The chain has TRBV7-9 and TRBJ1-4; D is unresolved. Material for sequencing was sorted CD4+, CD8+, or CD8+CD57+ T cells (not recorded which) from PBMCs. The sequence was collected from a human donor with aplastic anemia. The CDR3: CASRWDNEKLFF. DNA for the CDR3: TGTGCCAGCAGGTGGGATAATGAAAAACTGTTTTTT.